Detailed here is one T cell receptor beta chain. What it recognizes is unknown. The data derive from a study of OX40 agonist ivuxolimab in advanced cancers. Overall study context: Two cutaneous melanoma patients and one hepatocellular carcinoma patient, three in all, had partial responses. General study results and limits: Partial responders receiving 0.1-3.0 mg/kg showed among the lowest clonal expansion. Among some nonresponders, normalized T-cell clonal expansion was also low.

Produced via immunoSEQ multiplex PCR; TCRdb's table is partial and in-frame only. The sample shows 45,000 to 50,000 clones, about 85% of them seen only once. This CDR3 is 15 amino acids long. The ends lost 2 bases at V and 6 bases at J; junction bases unmatched: 8. Germline lookup yields CDR1 MNHNY and CDR2 SVGAGI (reference sequence). This TCR was recovered from an adult with an advanced solid tumor such as melanoma, head and neck, liver or kidney cancer. The J gene is TRBJ1-2, the V gene TRBV6-6; 8 bases fit TRBD1. Sequenced here: CD4+ or CD8+ T cells sorted from blood, sampled in a trial of the OX40 agonist ivuxolimab. The CDR3 reads CASSYPGQEKNGYTF. The CDR3 DNA is TGTGCCAGCAGTTACCCGGGACAGGAGAAGAATGGCTACACCTTC.